This is a list of T cell receptor beta chains from one sample in a study of identifying expanded T cells in peripheral blood. Using immunoSEQ multiplex PCR, the repertoire was profiled, and TCRdb retains in-frame clones only, with some absent. The data show about 130,000 clones, with 86% seen just once and roughly 8% held by the top ten. What was sequenced was blood. All receptors come from a person aged 18 to 75 in good health. The CDR3 runs from the conserved cysteine through the conserved F or W. The D gene is left open where the match is weak. The size field is filled for only some rows; it gives once, few, many or a size class.

TRBJ2-2	TRBV14	NA	TRBD2	TGTGCCAGCAGCCAAGATCTCGGTAGCGGGAGTACCGGGGAGCTGTTTTTT	CASSQDLGSGSTGELFF
TRBJ1-2	TRBV2	NA	NA	TGTGCCAGCAGGAGTGACAGACAACTAAGAGGAGGGGCTCCCTATGGCTACACCTTC	CASRSDRQLRGGAPYGYTF
TRBJ1-5	TRBV5-6	NA	TRBD1	TGTGCCAGCAGCTTGGGGACAGGGGCCCAGCCCCAGCATTTT	CASSLGTGAQPQHF
TRBJ2-7	TRBV5-1	NA	TRBD2	TGCGCCAGCAGCTTGGACAGCGGGGGCTACGAGCAGTACTTC	CASSLDSGGYEQYF
TRBJ2-3	TRBV7-9	NA	NA	TGTGCCAGCAGCTTACTCAGAGGGGTCCCAGGGGGCACAGATACGCAGTATTTT	CASSLLRGVPGGTDTQYF
TRBJ1-2	TRBV28	few	NA	TGTGCCAGCCGGCAGGGACGATACTATGGCTACACCTTC	CASRQGRYYGYTF
TRBJ2-1	TRBV28	NA	NA	TGTGCCAGCATACGCCCGGGGGCTGATGAGCAGTTCTTC	CASIRPGADEQFF
TRBJ1-3	TRBV19	NA	NA	TGTGCCAGTACCCTAGGGGCAGGGAGAAACACCATATATTTT	CASTLGAGRNTIYF
TRBJ1-2	TRBV19	NA	NA	TGTGCCAGTAGTATAGTCGGTAGGGGCAGTCATGGCTACACCTTC	CASSIVGRGSHGYTF
TRBJ2-5	TRBV6-1	NA	TRBD2	TGTGCCAGCAGTGAATGGGGCGGGACTAGCGTCGAAGCCCAGTACTTC	CASSEWGGTSVEAQYF
TRBJ2-1	TRBV27	NA	TRBD2	TGTGCCAGCAGTTACGGGACTAGCGGGAGCAGTGAGCAGTTCTTC	CASSYGTSGSSEQFF
TRBJ2-1	TRBV29-1	NA	NA	TGCAGCGTTGGCCGGGACTCGACCTACAATGAGCAGTTCTTC	CSVGRDSTYNEQFF